This T cell receptor (beta chain) was sequenced during a study of response to subunit inactivated influenza vaccine. Overall study results and limits: Few additional T cells are recruited per seasonal influenza vaccination, authors suggested.

MiXCR, run by TCRdb on the RT-PCR reads, gives a single entry per CDR3 protein. The profile covers 600,000 to 850,000 distinct CDR3 sequences, with about 15% appearing a single time and approximately 7.6% taken by the ten largest. Germline trimming cut 6 bases from V and 7 bases from J; bases unmatched to any gene: 7. Looked up from germline, CDR1 is SGHTA and CDR2 is FQGNSA. CDR3 size: 15 residues. This clonotype has ten or more counts. Its antigen is undetermined. The chain employs TRBV7-2 and TRBJ2-1; 12 bases are shared with TRBD1. This receptor was identified in a man aged 50-59 years who received an inactivated influenza vaccine. This specimen consisted of PBMCs from blood, obtained 14 days before vaccination. For the CDR3, the DNA is TGTGCCAGCAGTCCGGGACAGGGGGCGCAGAATGAGCAGTTCTTC. Amino acid sequence: CASSPGQGAQNEQFF.